This T cell receptor beta chain comes out of a study of cytomegalovirus exposure and HLA in healthy donors. Points from the study as a whole: One later analysis reportedly identified an Asian-associated ancestry cluster that showed fewer N-insertions than the roughly 720-donor mean.

This clone occurred once. Its antigen is still unknown. Primers for the PCR totalled 60 Vbeta and 13 Jbeta. The method was immunoSEQ multiplex PCR; TCRdb's version includes in-frame clones alone and lacks a portion of them. This table has roughly 84,000 clones, roughly 64% appearing once. This CDR3 is 11 amino acids long. The V gene end was trimmed by 11 bases and the J gene end by 2 bases; junction bases not matched to a gene: 2. Germline V CDR1 and CDR2: MDHEN, SYDVKM. This TCR came from a woman in her 40s in good health and CMV-seropositive. Sequenced sample: PBMCs. V is TRBV28 and J is TRBJ2-5; 7 nucleotides line up with TRBD1. CDR3 amino acids: CAATGQETQYF. CDR3 DNA: TGTGCCGCGACAGGGCAAGAGACCCAGTACTTC.